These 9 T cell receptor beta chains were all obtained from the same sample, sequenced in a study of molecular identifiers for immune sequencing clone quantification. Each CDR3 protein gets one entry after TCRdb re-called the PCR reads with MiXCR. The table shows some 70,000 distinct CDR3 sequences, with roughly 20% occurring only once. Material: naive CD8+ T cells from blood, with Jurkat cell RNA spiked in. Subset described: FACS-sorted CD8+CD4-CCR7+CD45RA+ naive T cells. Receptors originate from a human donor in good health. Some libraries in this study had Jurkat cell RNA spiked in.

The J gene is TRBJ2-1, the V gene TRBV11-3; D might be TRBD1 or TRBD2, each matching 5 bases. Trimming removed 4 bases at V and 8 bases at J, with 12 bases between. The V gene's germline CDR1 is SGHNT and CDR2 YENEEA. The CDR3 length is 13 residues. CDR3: CASSSRDVDEQFF. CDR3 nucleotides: TGTGCCAGCAGCTCAAGGGACGTCGATGAGCAGTTCTTC.

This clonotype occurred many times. The DNA of the CDR3 is TGTGCCAGCAGCTCAGGACAGGGGGACGAGCAGTACTTC. It translates to CASSSGQGDEQYF. The J gene is TRBJ2-7, the V gene TRBV7-6; 10 nucleotides align to TRBD1. The CDR3 runs to 13 residues. Germline V CDR1 and CDR2: SGHVS, FNYEAQ. Germline trimming cut 4 bases from V and 5 bases from J; bases unmatched to any gene: 2.

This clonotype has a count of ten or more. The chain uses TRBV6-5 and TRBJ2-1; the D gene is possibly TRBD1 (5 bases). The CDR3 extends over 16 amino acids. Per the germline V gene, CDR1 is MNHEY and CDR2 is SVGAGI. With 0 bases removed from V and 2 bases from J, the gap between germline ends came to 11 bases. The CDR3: CASSYSVQGPYNEQFF. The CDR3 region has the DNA TGTGCCAGCAGTTACTCGGTGCAGGGTCCCTACAATGAGCAGTTCTTC.

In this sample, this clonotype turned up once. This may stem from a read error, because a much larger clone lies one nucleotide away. The CDR3 DNA follows: TGTGCCAGCAGTCCTAATCACTACAATGGGCAGTTCTTC. Translated, it gives CASSPNHYNGQFF. This chain uses TRBV14 with TRBJ2-1; D remains ambiguous. CDR1 and CDR2 (germline): SGHDN, FVKESK. The length of the CDR3 is 13 residues.

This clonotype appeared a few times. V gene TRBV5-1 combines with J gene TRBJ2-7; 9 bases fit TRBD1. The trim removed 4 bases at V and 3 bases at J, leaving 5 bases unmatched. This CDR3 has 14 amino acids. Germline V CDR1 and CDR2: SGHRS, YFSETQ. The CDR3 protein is CASSIWTGDYEQYF. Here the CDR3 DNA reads TGCGCCAGCAGCATCTGGACAGGGGACTACGAGCAGTACTTC.

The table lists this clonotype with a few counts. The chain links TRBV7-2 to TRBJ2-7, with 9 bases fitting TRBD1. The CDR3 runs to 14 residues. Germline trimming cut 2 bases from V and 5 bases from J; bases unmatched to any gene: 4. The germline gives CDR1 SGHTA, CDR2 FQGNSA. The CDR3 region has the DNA TGTGCCAGCAGCTTATGGACAGGGGAGGACGAGCAGTACTTC. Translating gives CASSLWTGEDEQYF.

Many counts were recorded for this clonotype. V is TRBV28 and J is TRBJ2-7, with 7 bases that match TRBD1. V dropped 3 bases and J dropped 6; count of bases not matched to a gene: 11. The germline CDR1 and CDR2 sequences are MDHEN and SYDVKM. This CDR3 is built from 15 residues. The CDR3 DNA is TGTGCCAGCAGTTTTACCCCCAGACAGGGCACCGAGCAGTACTTC. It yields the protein CASSFTPRQGTEQYF.

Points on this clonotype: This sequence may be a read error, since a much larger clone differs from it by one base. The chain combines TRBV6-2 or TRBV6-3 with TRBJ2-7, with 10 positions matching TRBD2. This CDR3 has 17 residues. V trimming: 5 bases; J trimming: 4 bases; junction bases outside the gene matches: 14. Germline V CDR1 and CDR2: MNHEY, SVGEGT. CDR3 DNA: TGTGCCAGCAGTCCTATCCGACTTAGCGGGAGGTTGTACGAGCAGTACTTC. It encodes CASSPIRLSGRLYEQYF.

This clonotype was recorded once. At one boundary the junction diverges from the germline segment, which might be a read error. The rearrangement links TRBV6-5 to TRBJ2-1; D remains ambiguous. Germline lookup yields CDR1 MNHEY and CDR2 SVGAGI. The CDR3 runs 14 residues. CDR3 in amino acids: CASSYTGPNNKQFF. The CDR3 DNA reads TGTGCCAGCAGTTACACCGGGCCCAACAATAAGCAGTTCTTC.